Below are 22 T cell receptor beta chains sequenced from a single sample in a study of CD8+ T cells in alopecia areata. Following extraction, RNA underwent reverse transcription to cDNA, which served as the sequencing template. The data were produced by immunoSEQ multiplex PCR, yet TCRdb's version contains in-frame clones alone and is incomplete. The sample has about 150,000 clones; around half are singletons. Sample: CD8+ T cells sorted from blood, taken at week 0. The origin of the receptors is a human donor with alopecia areata.

The DNA of the CDR3 is TGTGCCAGCAGCTCACGGACAGGGCACCTGAATGAGCAGTTCTTC. Its translation is CASSSRTGHLNEQFF. The chain couples TRBV7-8 to TRBJ2-1, with 8 positions matching TRBD1. The CDR3 has 15 amino acids. Losses at the gene ends were 4 bases for V and 7 bases for J; bases not matched to a gene: 9. Germline CDR1 SGHVS, CDR2 FQNEAQ.

CDR3 residues: CSVEGQPNYEQYF. The CDR3 bases are TGCAGCGTTGAAGGACAGCCAAACTACGAGCAGTACTTC. The V gene is TRBV29-1, the J gene TRBJ2-7, with D perhaps matching TRBD1 (5 bases). Germline V gives CDR1 SQVTM, CDR2 ANQGSEA. V was clipped by 1 base and J by 3 bases, with 10 bases between them. The CDR3 length is 13 residues.

The chain couples TRBV5-6 to TRBJ2-7; TRBD1 matches 10 bases. V was pared by 4 bases and J by 2 bases, with 9 bases of the junction left unmatched. This CDR3 region has 16 residues. CDR1 SGHDT and CDR2 YYEEEE come from the germline V gene. This CDR3 is CASSPRGTGETYEQYF. The CDR3 DNA is TGTGCCAGCAGCCCCCGGGGGACAGGGGAGACCTACGAGCAGTACTTC. The full variable domain, with the rest looked up from reference TRBV5-6 and TRBJ2-7, is DAGVTQSPTHLIKTRGQQVTLRCSPKSGHDTVSWYQQALGQGPQFIFQYYEEEERQRGNFPDRFSGHQFPNYSSELNVNALLLGDSALYLCASSPRGTGETYEQYFGPGTRLTVT.

This clone has just a few counts. The rearrangement links TRBV29-1 to TRBJ2-7; possible D gene TRBD1, 5 bases. Per the germline V gene, CDR1 is SQVTM and CDR2 is ANQGSEA. Trimming removed 1 base at V and 3 bases at J, with 19 bases between. This CDR3 comprises 16 residues. The CDR3 here is CSVEGTGEATYYEQYF. For the CDR3, the DNA is TGCAGCGTTGAAGGTACAGGTGAGGCCACGTACTACGAGCAGTACTTC.

This rearrangement joins TRBV7-9 to TRBJ2-5; 10 nucleotides line up with TRBD2. The germline V gene encodes CDR1 SEHNR and CDR2 FQNEAQ (reference sequence). Trimming took 5 bases from V and 2 from J; bases not matched to a gene: 5. The CDR3 spans 15 residues. CDR3 protein: CASSPGLAAQETQYF. CDR3 nucleotide sequence: TGTGCCAGCAGCCCCGGACTAGCGGCTCAAGAGACCCAGTACTTC.

This clone has just a few counts. V is TRBV29-1 and J is TRBJ2-7, with a possible D match to TRBD2 (5 bases). Germline values: CDR1 SQVTM, CDR2 ANQGSEA. CDR3 length: 12 amino acids. V was shortened by 2 bases and J by 3 bases, with 8 bases between the two germline ends. CDR3 coding DNA: TGCAGCGTTGAAAGTACTAGCTACGAGCAGTACTTC. Amino acids: CSVESTSYEQYF.

There are a few counts of this clone. This chain joins TRBV29-1 and TRBJ1-1; D is perhaps TRBD1 (5 bases). With 4 bases removed from V and 1 base from J, the gap between germline ends came to 10 bases. Germline V gives CDR1 SQVTM, CDR2 ANQGSEA. The CDR3 has 13 residues. The CDR3 DNA follows: TGCAGCGTTGTGGGACCCCAGAACACTGAAGCTTTCTTT. The encoded protein is CSVVGPQNTEAFF.

There are a few counts of this clone. This chain uses TRBV29-1 with TRBJ1-1; D unclear. This CDR3 is built from 10 residues. Trimming stripped 7 bases from V and 5 bases from J, with 8 bases between. The germline V gene encodes CDR1 SQVTM and CDR2 ANQGSEA. CDR3 nucleotides: TGCAGCGCCCAGGTTACTGAAGCTTTCTTT. It specifies CSAQVTEAFF.

The chain joins TRBV30 to TRBJ2-1; unclear D gene. The length of the CDR3 is 14 residues. The ends were cut back, 0 bases at V and 8 bases at J, with 14 bases in the middle. Germline lookup yields CDR1 GTSNPN and CDR2 SVGIG (reference sequence). The CDR3 is CAWSVGQRGDEQFF. As DNA, the CDR3 is TGTGCCTGGAGTGTAGGGCAAAGAGGCGATGAGCAGTTCTTC.

This clone appeared a few times. The V call is TRBV23-1, the J call TRBJ2-6, with TRBD2 identical over 8 bases. TRBV23-1 is an open reading frame whose function is uncertain. The CDR3 has 17 residues. The J segment lost 0 bases and the V segment lost 6 bases, leaving 7 bases of the junction unmatched. The CDR3 DNA reads as TGCGCCAGCAGAAGCGGGGGCCTAATCTCTGGGGCCAACGTCCTGACTTTC. It is translated as CASRSGGLISGANVLTF.

The V gene is TRBV5-1, the J gene TRBJ2-6; TRBD1 aligns across 8 bases. CDR3 length equals 17 residues. CDR1 is SGHRS, CDR2 YFSETQ, per germline. J was trimmed by 3 bases and V by 0 bases; bases with no gene match: 5. This chain's CDR3 is CASSLEPGGFGANVLTF. CDR3 in DNA: TGCGCCAGCAGCTTGGAGCCAGGGGGCTTTGGGGCCAACGTCCTGACTTTC.

There are a few counts of this clone. This chain connects TRBV29-1 to TRBJ2-7, with 7 positions matching TRBD1. Unmatched junction bases numbered 8, after V lost 4 bases and J lost 5 bases. In germline, CDR1 is SQVTM, CDR2 ANQGSEA. This CDR3 has 13 amino acids. The CDR3 DNA reads TGCAGCGTTGCAGGGGGTCAAGGCGACGAGCAGTACTTC. It specifies CSVAGGQGDEQYF.

This chain connects TRBV29-1 to TRBJ1-1, with D perhaps matching TRBD1 (6 bases). Trimming pared 4 bases from V and 6 bases from J, leaving 12 bases between. This CDR3 comprises 12 residues. The V gene's germline CDR1 is SQVTM and CDR2 ANQGSEA. As DNA, the CDR3 is TGCAGCGTTGTAGGGGGGCTCGCTGAAGCTTTCTTT. This translates into CSVVGGLAEAFF. Full variable domain (outside the CDR3, taken from reference TRBV29-1 and TRBJ1-1): SAVISQKPSRDICQRGTSLTIQCQVDSQVTMMFWYRQQPGQSLTLIATANQGSEATYESGFVIDKFPISRPNLTFSTLTVSNMSPEDSSIYLCSVVGGLAEAFFGQGTRLTVV.

This chain joins TRBV27 and TRBJ1-5, with no clear D. Trimming cost V 0 bases and J 5 bases, with 8 bases left between them. Germline CDR1 is MNHEY and CDR2 is SMNVEV (reference sequence). There are 14 residues in the CDR3. CDR3 bases: TGTGCCAGCAGTTTATCGGCGGGTCATCAGCCCCAGCATTTT. Translating gives CASSLSAGHQPQHF.

V usage is TRBV5-1 and J usage is TRBJ2-7; 8 nucleotides align to TRBD1. This CDR3 has 14 amino acids. The germline V gene has CDR1 SGHRS and CDR2 YFSETQ. After removal of 4 bases from V and 2 bases from J, the junction contained 5 bases not matched to a gene. CDR3 bases: TGCGCCAGCAGCCCTTCAGGGGGCCCCTACGAGCAGTACTTC. Amino acid sequence: CASSPSGGPYEQYF.

This clone has just a few counts. The CDR3 sequence is CASSPGASYGYTF. CDR3 DNA sequence: TGCGCCAGCAGTCCAGGGGCAAGCTATGGCTACACCTTC. V gene TRBV23-1 combines with J gene TRBJ1-2; tentatively, D is TRBD1 (6 bases). TRBV23-1 is marked as an open reading frame, function uncertain. This CDR3 has 13 residues. Trimming cost V 4 bases and J 4 bases, with 10 bases left between them.

This clone turned up a few times. This rearrangement joins TRBV29-1 to TRBJ1-1, with unresolved D. Germline V gene data show CDR1 as SQVTM and CDR2 as ANQGSEA. The CDR3 length is 15 residues. The V and J ends lost 1 base and 1 base respectively, with 13 bases between them. The CDR3 protein is CSVEGSPIRNTEAFF. CDR3 nucleotides: TGCAGCGTTGAAGGTTCTCCAATAAGGAACACTGAAGCTTTCTTT. The complete variable domain, with remaining parts taken from reference TRBV29-1 and TRBJ1-1, reads SAVISQKPSRDICQRGTSLTIQCQVDSQVTMMFWYRQQPGQSLTLIATANQGSEATYESGFVIDKFPISRPNLTFSTLTVSNMSPEDSSIYLCSVEGSPIRNTEAFFGQGTRLTVV.

For this clone: Other nucleotide sequences from this sample produce the same CDR3. The gene calls are TRBV27 and TRBJ2-2; D call uncertain. CDR1 is MNHEY and CDR2 is SMNVEV in the germline V gene (reference sequence). Trimming took off 6 bases at V and 2 bases at J, with 4 bases between the two ends. The CDR3 is 12 amino acids. The CDR3 spells CASSPNTGELFF. In DNA, the CDR3 is TGTGCCAGCAGCCCCAACACCGGGGAGCTGTTTTTT.

The V call is TRBV4-3, the J call TRBJ1-3; D unresolved. The germline gives CDR1 LGHNA, CDR2 YSLEER. CDR3 size: 16 residues. Deletions cut 4 bases from V and 0 bases from J, with 13 bases between. CDR3 sequence: CASSRQVAFSGNTIYF. CDR3 DNA: TGCGCCAGCAGCCGGCAAGTAGCTTTCTCTGGAAACACCATATATTTT.

This clone was detected only a few times. V is TRBV27 and J is TRBJ1-1; the D gene is possibly TRBD1 (5 bases). With 7 bases removed from V and 2 bases from J, the gap between germline ends came to 17 bases. CDR1 and CDR2 (germline): MNHEY, SMNVEV (reference sequence). The CDR3 covers 15 residues. CDR3 nucleotides: TGTGCCAGCATCCCGGACATCAACTATAACACTGAAGCTTTCTTT. Translated, it gives CASIPDINYNTEAFF.

The chain has TRBV19 and TRBJ2-3; possible D gene TRBD1, 5 bases. Trimming pared 1 base from V and 5 bases from J, leaving 16 bases between. This CDR3 contains 16 residues. Germline V gene lookup returns CDR1 LNHDA and CDR2 SQIVND (reference sequence). The CDR3 DNA sequence: TGTGCCAGTAGTATAGTGCTCACCCCTCAGGGAGATACGCAGTATTTT. It encodes CASSIVLTPQGDTQYF.

This chain uses TRBV7-3 with TRBJ2-7, with TRBD2 as a possible D gene (6 bases). This CDR3 has 14 residues. V lost 0 bases, J lost 3 bases, and 9 bases lay in between. Per the germline V gene, CDR1 is SGHTA and CDR2 is FQGTGA. CDR3 region: CASSLTAGSYEQYF. The CDR3 region has the DNA TGTGCCAGCAGCTTAACCGCCGGGAGCTACGAGCAGTACTTC.